This is a list of T cell receptor beta chains from one sample in a study of T cell repertoires in cytomegalovirus infection. For these receptors, no antigen is known. TCRdb independently ran MiXCR on the reads; one entry per CDR3 protein. The data hold some 220,000 distinct CDR3 sequences, with less than 50% observed a single time. This sample comprised CD8+ T cells from cultured PBMCs, obtained from culture after CMV antigen stimulation. Receptors were obtained from a human donor in good health (CMV status not recorded). Some clones in this sample may be carry-over from other donors' samples. CDR3s include the opening cysteine and the closing phenylalanine or tryptophan. The order of the fields is V gene, clone size, J gene, D gene, CDR3 protein, CDR3 DNA. The D gene is left open where the match is weak. Part of the rows lack a size; the others show once, few, many or a class for expanded clones.

>TRBV27|-|TRBJ2-1|-
CASSPRSGSYNEQFF
TGTGCCAGCAGTCCGCGATCGGGCTCCTACAATGAGCAGTTCTTC
>TRBV29-1|-|TRBJ2-7|TRBD1
CSAVDRGITYEQYF
TGCAGCGCCGTGGACAGGGGGATAACCTACGAGCAGTACTTC
>TRBV6-2/TRBV6-3|-|TRBJ2-5|TRBD1
CASAQRGRGETQYF
TGTGCCAGCGCTCAAAGGGGGCGCGGCGAGACCCAGTACTTC
>TRBV15|-|TRBJ2-7|-
CATSREVTGIYEQYF
TGTGCCACCAGCAGAGAGGTTACAGGGATCTACGAGCAGTACTTC
>TRBV2|-|TRBJ1-1|TRBD1
CASSVYGQGWWNNEAFF
TGTGCCAGCAGTGTCTATGGACAGGGGTGGTGGAACAATGAAGCTTTCTTT
>TRBV3-1|-|TRBJ1-3|-
CASSQDSEGIGNTIYF
TGTGCCAGCAGCCAAGATAGCGAAGGGATCGGAAACACCATATATTTT
>TRBV7-8|-|TRBJ2-1|TRBD2
CASSSPKAGVPNNEQFF
TGTGCCAGCAGCTCCCCGAAAGCGGGGGTTCCAAACAATGAGCAGTTCTTC
>TRBV24-1|-|TRBJ2-1|-
CATSDLLTAGSEQFF
TGTGCCACCAGTGATCTCCTCACGGCCGGGAGTGAGCAGTTCTTC
>TRBV11-3|-|TRBJ2-2|-
CASSPGHGELFF
TGTGCCAGCAGCCCGGGGCACGGGGAGCTGTTTTTT
>TRBV15|-|TRBJ2-7|-
CATSTDSSYEQYF
TGTGCCACCAGCACCGACAGCTCCTACGAGCAGTACTTC
>TRBV7-4|-|TRBJ1-4|-
CASSSSGANEKLFF
TGTGCCAGCAGCTCCTCGGGAGCTAATGAAAAACTGTTTTTT
>TRBV6-6|-|TRBJ2-5|TRBD2
CASSFRSPGRKTSLKETQYF
TGTGCCAGCAGTTTCCGTTCTCCGGGACGGAAGACTAGCTTGAAAGAGACCCAGTACTTC
>TRBV7-6|-|TRBJ1-5|-
CASSLGGLDQPQHF
TGTGCCAGCAGCTTAGGAGGGCTAGATCAGCCCCAGCATTTT
>TRBV6-1|-|TRBJ2-7|-
CASNQGWHEQYF
TGTGCCAGCAATCAGGGGTGGCACGAGCAGTACTTC
>TRBV12-3/TRBV12-4|few|TRBJ2-6|-
CASSVWDSGANVLTF
TGTGCCAGCAGCGTATGGGACTCTGGGGCCAACGTCCTGACTTTC
>TRBV7-9|-|TRBJ1-1|-
CASSGTGTQNTEAFF
TGTGCCAGCAGCGGCACCGGGACACAGAACACTGAAGCTTTCTTT
>TRBV27|-|TRBJ2-3|TRBD1
CASSLTGTGGHTDTQYF
TGTGCCAGCAGTTTAACCGGGACAGGGGGCCACACAGATACGCAGTATTTT
>TRBV28|-|TRBJ2-3|-
CASAPGGGTTDTQYF
TGTGCCAGCGCCCCTGGGGGCGGAACCACAGATACGCAGTATTTT
>TRBV28|-|TRBJ2-5|TRBD1
CASSSTGAEGETQYF
TGTGCCAGCAGTTCCACAGGGGCCGAAGGAGAGACCCAGTACTTC
>TRBV4-2|few|TRBJ2-5|-
CASSQVGGRETQYF
TGTGCCAGCAGCCAAGTTGGTGGGAGGGAGACCCAGTACTTC
>TRBV27|-|TRBJ2-5|TRBD1
CASSPRPDRGIYGTQYF
TGTGCCAGCAGTCCTCGTCCGGACAGGGGGATTTACGGGACCCAGTACTTC
>TRBV7-8|-|TRBJ1-4|TRBD1
CASSSTGGGKLFF
TGTGCCAGCAGCTCCACAGGGGGCGGAAAACTGTTTTTT
>TRBV7-9|many|TRBJ2-6|-
CASSPTRGSGANVLTF
TGTGCCAGCAGCCCCACCCGGGGTTCTGGGGCCAACGTCCTGACTTTC
>TRBV27|-|TRBJ2-1|TRBD2
CATQERGGRNEQFF
TGTGCCACCCAAGAGCGGGGGGGCCGGAATGAGCAGTTCTTC
>TRBV7-9|-|TRBJ2-7|-
CASSAQTGATYEQYF
TGTGCCAGCAGCGCACAGACCGGGGCCACCTACGAGCAGTACTTC
>TRBV15|-|TRBJ1-3|TRBD1
CATSRHNRGPGNTIYF
TGTGCCACCAGCAGACACAACAGGGGACCTGGAAACACCATATATTTT
>TRBV24-1|-|TRBJ2-3|-
CATSNRHTDTQYF
TGTGCCACCAGTAACCGACACACAGATACGCAGTATTTT
>TRBV13|-|TRBJ1-2|-
CASSLGYGFEGAGYTF
TGTGCCAGCAGCTTAGGATACGGTTTTGAAGGGGCAGGCTACACCTTC
>TRBV20-1|-|TRBJ1-1|-
CSARTVNTEAFF
TGCAGTGCTCGGACAGTAAACACTGAAGCTTTCTTT
>TRBV6-1|-|TRBJ1-1|-
CASSEWVRTEAFF
TGTGCCAGCAGTGAATGGGTGCGGACTGAAGCTTTCTTT
>TRBV7-8|many|TRBJ2-2|-
CASSRYRQDGFTGELFF
TGTGCCAGCAGCCGATATAGGCAGGACGGATTCACCGGGGAGCTGTTTTTT
>TRBV7-2|few|TRBJ1-4|-
CASSLAGGAEKLFF
TGTGCCAGCAGCTTAGCAGGGGGGGCGGAAAAACTGTTTTTT
>TRBV19|-|TRBJ2-3|TRBD1
CASSRDRGLTDTQYF
TGTGCCAGTAGTCGGGACAGGGGTCTGACAGATACGCAGTATTTT
>TRBV27|-|TRBJ1-2|-
CASRPRGYYYGYTF
TGTGCCAGCAGACCAAGGGGTTATTACTATGGCTACACCTTC
>TRBV27|few|TRBJ2-7|-
CASSLFRRGEQYF
TGTGCCAGCAGTTTATTCCGGAGGGGCGAGCAGTACTTC
>TRBV19|few|TRBJ2-1|TRBD2
CASLAGGGSNNEQFF
TGTGCCAGTTTAGCGGGGGGCGGGTCAAACAATGAGCAGTTCTTC
>TRBV7-9|-|TRBJ2-7|TRBD2
CASSHDRGGSYYEQYF
TGTGCCAGCAGCCACGACCGGGGGGGGTCCTACTACGAGCAGTACTTC
>TRBV7-9|-|TRBJ2-1|-
CASSFLGISSYNEQFF
TGTGCCAGCAGCTTTCTCGGGATAAGCTCCTACAATGAGCAGTTCTTC